This TCR beta chain was sequenced in a study of blood T cell repertoires in COVID-19. Overall study: T cells, B-cell-depleted T cells, or PBMCs supplied cDNA or gDNA.

Assay: immunoSEQ multiplex PCR; the TCRdb copy retains only in-frame clones and omits some. The sample consists of tens of thousands of clones, about 90% of them appearing once. The CDR3 runs 18 residues. Germline V gene lookup returns CDR1 SNHLY and CDR2 FYNNEI. V shed 2 bases and J shed 1 base, with 19 bases lying between them. The origin of this receptor is a woman aged 80 or older with active COVID-19. Sample: peripheral blood. The V gene is TRBV2, the J gene TRBJ2-3; D is perhaps TRBD2 (6 bases). CDR3 sequence: CASSERDGRLVGTDTQYF. The CDR3 DNA is TGTGCCAGCAGTGAAAGAGATGGGCGACTAGTTGGCACAGATACGCAGTATTTT.